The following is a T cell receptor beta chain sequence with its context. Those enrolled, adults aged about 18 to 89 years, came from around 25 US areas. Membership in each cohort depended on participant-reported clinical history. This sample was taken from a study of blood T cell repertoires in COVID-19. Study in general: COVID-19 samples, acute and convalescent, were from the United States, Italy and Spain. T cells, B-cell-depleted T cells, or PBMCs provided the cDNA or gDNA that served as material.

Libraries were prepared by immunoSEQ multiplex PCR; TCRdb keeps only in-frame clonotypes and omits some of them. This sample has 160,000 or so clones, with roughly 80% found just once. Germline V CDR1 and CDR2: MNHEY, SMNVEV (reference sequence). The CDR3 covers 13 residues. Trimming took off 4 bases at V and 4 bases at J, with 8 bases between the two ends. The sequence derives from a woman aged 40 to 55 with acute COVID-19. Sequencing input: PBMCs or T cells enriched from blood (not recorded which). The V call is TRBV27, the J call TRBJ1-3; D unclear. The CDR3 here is CASSWTGGNTIYF. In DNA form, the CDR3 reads TGTGCCAGCAGTTGGACGGGGGGAAACACCATATATTTT.